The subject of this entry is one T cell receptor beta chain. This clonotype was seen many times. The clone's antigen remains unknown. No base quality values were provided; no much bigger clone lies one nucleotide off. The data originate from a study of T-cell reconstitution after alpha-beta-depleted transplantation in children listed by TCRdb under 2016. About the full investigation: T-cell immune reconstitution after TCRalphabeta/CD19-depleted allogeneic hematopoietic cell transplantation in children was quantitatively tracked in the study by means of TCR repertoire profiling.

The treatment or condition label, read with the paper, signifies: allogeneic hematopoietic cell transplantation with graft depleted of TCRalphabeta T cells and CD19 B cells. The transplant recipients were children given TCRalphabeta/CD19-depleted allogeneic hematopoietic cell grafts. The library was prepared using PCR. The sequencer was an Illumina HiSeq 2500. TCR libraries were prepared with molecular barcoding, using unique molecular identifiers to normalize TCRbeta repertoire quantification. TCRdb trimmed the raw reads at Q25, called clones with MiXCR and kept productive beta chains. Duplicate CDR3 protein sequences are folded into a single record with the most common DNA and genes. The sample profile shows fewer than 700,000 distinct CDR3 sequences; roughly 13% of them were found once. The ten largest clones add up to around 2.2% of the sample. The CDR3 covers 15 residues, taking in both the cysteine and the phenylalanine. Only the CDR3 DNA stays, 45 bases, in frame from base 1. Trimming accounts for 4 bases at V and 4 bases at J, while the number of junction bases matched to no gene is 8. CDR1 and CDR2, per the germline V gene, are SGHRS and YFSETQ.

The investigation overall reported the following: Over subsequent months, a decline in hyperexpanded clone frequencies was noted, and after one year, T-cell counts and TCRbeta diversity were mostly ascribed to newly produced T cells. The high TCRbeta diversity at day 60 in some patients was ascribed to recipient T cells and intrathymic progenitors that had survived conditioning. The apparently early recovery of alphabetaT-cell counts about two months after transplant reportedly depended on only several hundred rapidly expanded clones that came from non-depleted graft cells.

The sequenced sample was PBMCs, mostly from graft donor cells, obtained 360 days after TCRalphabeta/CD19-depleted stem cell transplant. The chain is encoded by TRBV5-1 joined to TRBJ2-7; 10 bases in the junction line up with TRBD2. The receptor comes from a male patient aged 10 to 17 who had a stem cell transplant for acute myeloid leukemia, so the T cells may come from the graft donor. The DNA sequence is TGCGCCAGCAGCACGGGACTAGCGCCCTCTTACGAGCAGTACTTC. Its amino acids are CASSTGLAPSYEQYF.